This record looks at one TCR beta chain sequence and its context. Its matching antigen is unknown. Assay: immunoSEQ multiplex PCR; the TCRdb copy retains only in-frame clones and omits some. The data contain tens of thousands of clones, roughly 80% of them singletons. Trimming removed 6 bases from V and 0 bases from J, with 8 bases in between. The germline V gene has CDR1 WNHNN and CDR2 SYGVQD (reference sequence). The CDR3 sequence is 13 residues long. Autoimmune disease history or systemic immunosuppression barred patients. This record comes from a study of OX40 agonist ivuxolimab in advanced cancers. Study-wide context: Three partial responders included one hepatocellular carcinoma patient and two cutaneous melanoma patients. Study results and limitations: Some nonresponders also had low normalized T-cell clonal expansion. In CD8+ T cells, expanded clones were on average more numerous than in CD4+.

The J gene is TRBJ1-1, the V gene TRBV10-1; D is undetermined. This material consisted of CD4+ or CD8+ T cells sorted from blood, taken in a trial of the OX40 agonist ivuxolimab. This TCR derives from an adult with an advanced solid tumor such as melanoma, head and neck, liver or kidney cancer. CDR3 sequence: CASRWNVNTEAFF. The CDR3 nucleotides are TGCGCCAGCAGATGGAACGTGAACACTGAAGCTTTCTTT.